This T cell receptor (beta chain) emerged from a study of shared clonotypes between healthy human individuals. The data were produced by immunoSEQ multiplex PCR, yet TCRdb's version contains in-frame clones alone and is incomplete. This table holds roughly 2.5 million clones, around nine tenths found once. Trimming pared 5 bases from V and 1 base from J, leaving 5 bases between. The CDR3 consists of 12 residues. Looked up from germline, CDR1 is SNHLY and CDR2 is FYNNEI. Notes on this clone: Its matching antigen is unknown. In the same sample, other DNA sequences code for this CDR3.

General study points: Larger estimated richness was generally recorded for naive subsets relative to memory subsets. Limited genetic and exposure-history diversity came from having few donors.

The chain links TRBV2 to TRBJ1-2, with a weak D call TRBD1 (5 bases). This TCR was sampled from a man aged 18-30 years in good health. The sequenced sample was naive CD4+ T cells sorted from blood. Subset defined: CD45RA+ positively selected. The CDR3 reads CASSQGNYGYTF. Written as DNA, the CDR3 is TGTGCCAGCAGTCAGGGTAACTATGGCTACACCTTC.